One and the same sample provided the 25 T cell receptor beta chains below, sequenced in a study of blood T cell repertoires in COVID-19. Repertoires were generated with immunoSEQ multiplex PCR, while TCRdb's copy carries only in-frame clones and drops some. This sample carries 200,000 to 250,000 clones, approximately 90% of them seen once, and the ten largest clones take about 2.5%. The sequenced material came from peripheral blood. These receptor sequences come from a man between 25 and 39 years old with COVID-19, enrolled during active disease.

This chain joins TRBV7-9 and TRBJ2-2; D is ambiguous. The V gene lost 5 bases and the J gene lost 0 bases, with 4 bases spanning the gap. This CDR3 has 13 residues. Looked up from germline, CDR1 is SEHNR and CDR2 is FQNEAQ (reference sequence). The CDR3 nucleotides are TGTGCCAGCAGCCCGGCGAACACCGGGGAGCTGTTTTTT. Protein sequence: CASSPANTGELFF.

This rearrangement joins TRBV10-3 to TRBJ1-5; D gene unclear. The CDR3 has 13 amino acids. The germline V gene encodes CDR1 ENHRY and CDR2 SYGVKD. V was cut by 6 bases and J by 3 bases, with 9 bases left in between. The CDR3 DNA reads as TGTGCCATCAGAGACATTTCCAATCAGCCCCAGCATTTT. It encodes CAIRDISNQPQHF.

The rearrangement joins TRBV19 to TRBJ1-5, with 11 bases fitting TRBD1. Germline trimming cut 3 bases from V and 4 bases from J; bases unmatched to any gene: 11. The CDR3 is made up of 18 amino acids. Germline CDR1 reads LNHDA; CDR2 reads SQIVND (reference sequence). This CDR3 reads CASSIEGHGTGGNQPQHF. CDR3 DNA sequence: TGTGCCAGTAGTATTGAGGGCCACGGGACAGGGGGGAATCAGCCCCAGCATTTT.

In its sample, this clone was seen once. DNA of the CDR3: TGTGCCAGCAGTTACGGACTAGCGGGAGACTACGAGCAGTACTTC. It codes for CASSYGLAGDYEQYF. J is TRBJ2-7 and V is TRBV6-6; 13 bases fit TRBD2. Germline assignment: CDR1 MNHNY and CDR2 SVGAGI (reference sequence). The CDR3 covers 15 residues. J gave up 3 bases and V 2 bases, and 1 base lay outside the gene matches.

The J gene is TRBJ2-7, the V gene TRBV2; D is uncertain. This CDR3 is built from 19 residues. V was clipped by 0 bases and J by 3 bases, with 24 bases between them. Germline CDR1 and CDR2: SNHLY and FYNNEI. The CDR3 DNA sequence: TGTGCCAGCAGTGAAGCGCTTTTCCCGGAGAATCCCCTCAACTACGAGCAGTACTTC. Translation gives CASSEALFPENPLNYEQYF.

The CDR3 spells CASSPPSLGQSSYEQYF. The CDR3 DNA follows: TGTGCCAGTAGTCCCCCCTCTCTAGGACAGAGCTCCTACGAGCAGTACTTC. The gene calls are TRBV19 and TRBJ2-7; tentative D call: TRBD1 (6 bases). V dropped 5 bases and J dropped 0 bases, with 20 bases sitting between them. The CDR3 totals 17 residues. Looked up from germline, CDR1 is LNHDA and CDR2 is SQIVND (reference sequence). Based on the CDR3 plus reference TRBV19 and TRBJ2-7, the full variable domain is DGGITQSPKYLFRKEGQNVTLSCEQNLNHDAMYWYRQDPGQGLRLIYYSQIVNDFQKGDIAEGYSVSREKKESFPLTVTSAQKNPTAFYLCASSPPSLGQSSYEQYFGPGTRLTVT.

The rearrangement uses TRBV4-2 and TRBJ1-2; no reliable D call. The CDR3 extends over 14 amino acids. Germline CDR1 LGHNA, CDR2 YNFKEQ. V was trimmed by 0 bases and J by 4 bases, leaving 9 bases between them. CDR3 sequence: CASSQDRRAYGYTF. DNA for the CDR3: TGTGCCAGCAGCCAAGATCGGAGAGCCTATGGCTACACCTTC.

The J gene is TRBJ1-3, the V gene TRBV7-9; 8 nucleotides agree with TRBD1. V lost 11 bases, J lost 0 bases, and 9 bases stayed unmatched. Germline V gives CDR1 SEHNR, CDR2 FQNEAQ (reference sequence). The CDR3 spans 15 residues. Written as DNA, the CDR3 is TGTGCCGGAGAGACAGGGGTCGTCTCTGGAAACACCATATATTTT. Translating it yields CAGETGVVSGNTIYF.

This rearrangement joins TRBV3-1 (or the pseudogene TRBV3-2) to TRBJ2-7; tentatively, D is TRBD2 (6 bases). The CDR3 covers 15 residues. The germline gives CDR1 LGHDT, CDR2 YNNKEL (reference sequence). V was pared by 0 bases and J by 2 bases, with 11 bases between. CDR3 sequence: CASSQDIGGTYEQYF. As DNA, the CDR3 is TGTGCCAGCAGCCAAGATATCGGGGGAACCTACGAGCAGTACTTC.

This chain connects TRBV7-3 to TRBJ2-3, with 13 bases identical to TRBD2. Germline CDR1 is SGHTA and CDR2 is FQGTGA. J was trimmed by 9 bases and V by 5 bases; bases with no gene match: 17. The CDR3 has 18 residues. CDR3 in amino acids: CASSPSGTSGKVRETQYF. CDR3 nucleotide sequence: TGTGCCAGCAGCCCCTCCGGGACTAGCGGGAAAGTTCGGGAAACGCAGTATTTT.

The chain employs TRBV6-5 and TRBJ1-4; the D is unclear. Trimming took off 6 bases at V and 8 bases at J, with 4 bases between the two ends. Germline V lookup: CDR1 MNHEY, CDR2 SVGAGI. The CDR3 is 10 amino acids. In DNA, the CDR3 is TGTGCCAGCAGATCGGAAAAACTGTTTTTT. Its protein product is CASRSEKLFF.

The gene calls are TRBV9 and TRBJ1-4; D is unresolved. Germline CDR1 reads SGDLS; CDR2 reads YYNGEE. The CDR3 contains 13 residues. Trimming cost V 7 bases and J 0 bases, with 7 bases left between them. The CDR3 loop reads CASSQSTNEKLFF. The DNA for the CDR3 is TGTGCCAGCTCTCAGTCAACTAATGAAAAACTGTTTTTT.

The V call is TRBV4-1, the J call TRBJ2-1; D might be TRBD1 (6 bases). Germline loops: CDR1 MGHRA, CDR2 YSYEKL. The CDR3 runs 15 residues. Trimming cost V 5 bases and J 3 bases, with 14 bases left between them. CDR3 region: CASSVSGTFYNEQFF. The CDR3 bases are TGCGCCAGCAGCGTTTCCGGGACATTCTACAATGAGCAGTTCTTC.

The chain employs TRBV18 and TRBJ2-7; 15 positions agree with TRBD2. The germline V gene encodes CDR1 KGHSH and CDR2 LQKENI. V lost 6 bases, J lost 0 bases, and 9 bases stayed unmatched. The CDR3 spans 18 residues. The CDR3 reads CASSPGTSGRIVSYEQYF. The CDR3 bases are TGTGCCAGCTCCCCCGGGACTAGCGGGAGGATTGTCTCCTACGAGCAGTACTTC.

The chain's CDR3 is CAWSVQGTGLYEQYF. CDR3 DNA sequence: TGTGCCTGGAGTGTACAAGGGACAGGGCTATACGAGCAGTACTTC. V gene TRBV30 combines with J gene TRBJ2-7; TRBD1 matches 9 bases. V shed 0 bases, J shed 4 bases, and the junction held 7 bases outside the gene matches. The germline CDR1 and CDR2 sequences are GTSNPN and SVGIG (reference sequence). This CDR3 has 15 residues.

The rearrangement uses TRBV21-1 and TRBJ2-1; the table's D gene call, TRBD1, was not cross checked with the DNA. TRBV21-1 is flagged as a pseudogene. The CDR3 is 14 residues long. The CDR3 DNA sequence: TGTGCCAGCAGCAAAGATTCGGTCGGCAGGGGTTATGTCTTC. Encoded protein: CASSKDSVGRGYVF.

J is TRBJ2-7 and V is TRBV5-6; no firm D call. Trimming pared 1 base from V and 3 bases from J, leaving 8 bases between. The CDR3 totals 13 residues. Germline CDR1 is SGHDT and CDR2 is YYEEEE. The CDR3 DNA reads TGTGCCAGCAGCTTGATTGACATCTACGAGCAGTACTTC. Translation gives CASSLIDIYEQYF.

J is TRBJ1-2 and V is TRBV20-1; TRBD1 might be the D (5 bases). With 4 bases removed from V and 7 bases from J, the gap between germline ends came to 10 bases. This CDR3 has 11 residues. Per germline, CDR1 DFQATT and CDR2 SNEGSKA (reference sequence). CDR3 DNA sequence: TGCAGTGCTACCCCCCAGGGTGGCTACACCTTC. It encodes CSATPQGGYTF.

The V and J genes are TRBV7-9 and TRBJ1-2; D is perhaps TRBD1 (6 bases). The CDR3 runs to 15 residues. V lost 1 base to trimming and J lost 4 bases, with 13 bases between them. Germline-derived CDR1 and CDR2 are SEHNR and FQNEAQ (reference sequence). CDR3 sequence: CASSLVQGQGYGYTF. As DNA, the CDR3 is TGTGCCAGCAGCTTAGTGCAGGGGCAGGGCTATGGCTACACCTTC.

A single count supports this clone. J is TRBJ2-7 and V is TRBV11-3; a weak D match, TRBD2 (6 bases). This CDR3 has 14 residues. V lost 1 base and J lost 7, with 14 bases in between. Germline V CDR1 and CDR2: SGHNT, YENEEA. The CDR3 loop reads CASSLAPGLREQYF. CDR3 sequence (DNA): TGTGCCAGCAGCTTAGCGCCGGGACTTCGGGAGCAGTACTTC. The full variable domain, in which reference TRBV11-3 and TRBJ2-7 provide the parts outside the CDR3, is EAGVVQSPRYKIIEKKQPVAFWCNPISGHNTLYWYLQNLGQGPELLIRYENEEAVDDSQLPKDRFSAERLKGVDSTLKIQPAELGDSAVYLCASSLAPGLREQYFGPGTRLTVT.

V is TRBV18 and J is TRBJ1-1, with 7 bases identical to TRBD1. The germline gives CDR1 KGHSH, CDR2 LQKENI. The CDR3 is 16 residues long. V gave up 2 bases and J gave up 1 base; unmatched junction bases: 7. This CDR3 reads CASSPRGRPGNTEAFF. The DNA of the CDR3 is TGTGCCAGCTCACCAAGGGGGCGCCCGGGGAACACTGAAGCTTTCTTT.

The CDR3 loop reads CASSYSTGGNSPLHF. DNA of the CDR3: TGTGCCAGCAGTTACTCGACAGGGGGTAATTCACCCCTCCACTTT. This sequence joins TRBV6-5 and TRBJ1-6; TRBD1 agrees at 9 bases. Germline CDR1 reads MNHEY; CDR2 reads SVGAGI. V lost 0 bases, J lost 6 bases, and 0 bases stayed unmatched. This CDR3 is built from 15 residues.

The rearrangement uses TRBV5-1 and TRBJ2-1; a possible D gene is TRBD1 (6 bases). The length of the CDR3 is 18 residues. CDR1 is SGHRS and CDR2 is YFSETQ in the germline V gene. The ends were cut back, 4 bases at V and 0 bases at J, with 20 bases in the middle. The CDR3 loop is CASSILSQGFYSYNEQFF. In nucleotides, the CDR3 is TGCGCCAGCAGCATCCTCTCACAGGGTTTTTACTCCTACAATGAGCAGTTCTTC.

The chain couples TRBV11-2 to TRBJ1-2; 10 positions match TRBD1. The CDR3 has 13 amino acids. The junction had 2 bases not matched to a gene; V was cut back by 6 bases and J by 4 bases. Germline V lookup: CDR1 SGHAT, CDR2 FQNNGV. The CDR3 region is CASSRDRGYGYTF. In DNA form, the CDR3 reads TGTGCCAGCAGTAGGGACAGGGGCTATGGCTACACCTTC.

The CDR3 is CASSQGHVANQPQHF. DNA of the CDR3: TGTGCCAGCAGCCAAGGGCACGTCGCAAATCAGCCCCAGCATTTT. This chain joins TRBV3-1 (or the pseudogene TRBV3-2) and TRBJ1-5; D is undetermined. The CDR3 covers 15 residues. Germline assignment: CDR1 LGHDT and CDR2 YNNKEL (reference sequence). V shed 1 base and J shed 4 bases, with 11 bases lying between them.